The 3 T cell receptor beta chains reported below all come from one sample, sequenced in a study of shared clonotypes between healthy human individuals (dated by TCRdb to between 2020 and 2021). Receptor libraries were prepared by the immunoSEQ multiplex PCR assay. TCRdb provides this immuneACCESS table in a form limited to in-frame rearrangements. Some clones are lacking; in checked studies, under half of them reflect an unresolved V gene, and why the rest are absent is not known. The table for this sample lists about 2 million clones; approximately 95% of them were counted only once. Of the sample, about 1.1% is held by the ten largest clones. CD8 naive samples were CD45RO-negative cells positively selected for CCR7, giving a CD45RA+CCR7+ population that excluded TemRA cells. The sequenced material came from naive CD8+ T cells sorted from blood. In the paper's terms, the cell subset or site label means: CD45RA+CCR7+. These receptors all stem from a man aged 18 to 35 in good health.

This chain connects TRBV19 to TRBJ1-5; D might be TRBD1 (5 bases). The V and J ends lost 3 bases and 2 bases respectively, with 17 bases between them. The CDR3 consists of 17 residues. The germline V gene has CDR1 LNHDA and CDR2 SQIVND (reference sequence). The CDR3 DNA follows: TGTGCCAGTAGTATCGTTACCGGGACCCATGGCAATCAGCCCCAGCATTTT. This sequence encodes CASSIVTGTHGNQPQHF.

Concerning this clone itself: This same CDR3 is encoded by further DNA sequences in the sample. CDR3 sequence reads: CASSLGGRDTGELFF. DNA for the CDR3: TGTGCCAGCAGCTTAGGAGGCAGAGACACCGGGGAGCTGTTTTTT. The V gene is TRBV11-2, the J gene TRBJ2-2, with D hard to call. Germline V gene lookup returns CDR1 SGHAT and CDR2 FQNNGV. CDR3 length: 15 amino acids. The V gene lost 1 base and the J gene lost 3 bases, with 9 bases spanning the gap.

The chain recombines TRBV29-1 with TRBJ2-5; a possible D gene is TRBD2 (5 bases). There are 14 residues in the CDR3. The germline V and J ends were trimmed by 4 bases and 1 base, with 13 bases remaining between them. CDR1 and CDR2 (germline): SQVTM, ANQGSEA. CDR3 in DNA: TGCAGCGTTGTTGGGCTAGCCGTCCAAGAGACCCAGTACTTC. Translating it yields CSVVGLAVQETQYF.